Listed below are T cell receptor beta chains from one sample, sequenced in a study of T cell responses to AZD1222 COVID-19 vaccine. Profiling relied on immunoSEQ multiplex PCR, and the TCRdb table lists in-frame clones only, not all of them. The sample shows over 200,000 clones, approximately 94% of them seen only once. Sequenced here: peripheral blood, sampled 28 days after the second dose of the MenACWY control vaccine. The receptor set was obtained from an adult who received the MenACWY meningococcal vaccine as a control. Both conserved end residues are part of each CDR3. Fields, in order: J gene, D gene, clone size, V gene, CDR3 DNA, CDR3 protein. D genes are given only for firm matches. The listing skips clone size in some rows; elsewhere it reads once, few, many or a size class.

>TRBJ2-7|TRBD1|NA|TRBV2
TGTGCCAGCCGAGTGACAGGGGGGTCCTACGAGCAGTACTTC
CASRVTGGSYEQYF
>TRBJ2-5|TRBD1|NA|TRBV6-5
TGTGCCAGCAGTTACTCACGACAGGGGTTAGGGACCCAGTACTTC
CASSYSRQGLGTQYF
>TRBJ1-1|NA|NA|TRBV6-1
TGTGCCAGCAGTGAAGCTCGTCCGGGGCGTACTGAAGCTTTCTTT
CASSEARPGRTEAFF
>TRBJ2-7|TRBD1|NA|TRBV7-9
TGTGCCAGCAGCTCCAGACAGGGCGGCTACGAGCAGTACTTC
CASSSRQGGYEQYF
>TRBJ2-1|TRBD2|NA|TRBV7-2
TGTGCCAGCAGCTCATGGGGACTAGCGGTTTACAATGAGCAGTTCTTC
CASSSWGLAVYNEQFF
>TRBJ2-7|NA|NA|TRBV6-2/TRBV6-3
TGTGCCAGCAGTTACCCGGGACTCCCCTACGAGCAGTACTTC
CASSYPGLPYEQYF
>TRBJ2-1|NA|NA|TRBV19
TGTGCCAGTAGCTCGGGTTTCCCCCTTTACAATGAGCAGTTCTTC
CASSSGFPLYNEQFF
>TRBJ2-7|TRBD1|NA|TRBV19
TGTGCCAGTAGTCCCCGGGACAGGACAGAGCAGTACTTC
CASSPRDRTEQYF
>TRBJ1-2|NA|NA|TRBV6-5
TGTGCCAGCAGTCACCCGACAGGATTTGGCTACACCTTC
CASSHPTGFGYTF
>TRBJ1-4|NA|NA|TRBV21-1
TGTGCCAGCAGAAAAGACGGCAGCCCGGGAAATGAAAAACTGTTTTTT
CASRKDGSPGNEKLFF
>TRBJ2-7|TRBD1|once|TRBV10-3
TGTGCCATCAGAGATGACAGGGGCAACGAGCAGTACTTC
CAIRDDRGNEQYF
>TRBJ2-7|NA|NA|TRBV27
TGTGCCAGCAGTTTATTAGGGGGTAACGAGCAGTACTTC
CASSLLGGNEQYF
>TRBJ2-5|NA|NA|TRBV9
TGTGCCAGCAGCGTAGGGGCTAGCGTGAGGGAGACCCAGTACTTC
CASSVGASVRETQYF
>TRBJ1-2|NA|NA|TRBV6-5
TGTGCCAGCAGCCCCCCCGGTCAGGGACGGTATGGCTACACCTTC
CASSPPGQGRYGYTF
>TRBJ2-5|NA|NA|TRBV5-6
TGTGCCAGCAGCTTGGCGGGTCCAGAGACCCAGTACTTC
CASSLAGPETQYF
>TRBJ1-2|NA|NA|TRBV7-9
TGTGCCAGCAGCTTAGCCCTTGACAGCGACTATGGCTACACCTTC
CASSLALDSDYGYTF
>TRBJ1-1|TRBD1|NA|TRBV28
TGTGCCAGCAGTGACGACAGGGGGGTGAACACTGAAGCTTTCTTT
CASSDDRGVNTEAFF
>TRBJ2-1|TRBD1|NA|TRBV6-5
TGTGCCAGCAGTTACGGACAGGGCAATGAGCAGTTCTTC
CASSYGQGNEQFF
>TRBJ1-1|NA|NA|TRBV6-5
TGTGCCAGCAGTTTGGAGGTGAACACTGAAGCTTTCTTT
CASSLEVNTEAFF
>TRBJ1-1|NA|once|TRBV13
TGTGCCAGCAGCCCTACAGGGTCCCTTGAAGCTTTCTTT
CASSPTGSLEAFF
>TRBJ2-7|NA|NA|TRBV18
TGTGCCAGCTCACCAGGACAGGGAGGGTCCTACGAGCAGTACTTC
CASSPGQGGSYEQYF
>TRBJ1-1|TRBD1|NA|TRBV7-8
TGTGCCAGCAGCTTGGGGGGACAGGGTAGGTGGAACACTGAAGCTTTCTTT
CASSLGGQGRWNTEAFF
>TRBJ2-7|NA|NA|TRBV5-8
TGTGCCAGCAGCTCAACCGGGACGGCCGGCTACGAGCAGTACTTC
CASSSTGTAGYEQYF
>TRBJ2-1|NA|NA|TRBV30
TGTGCCTGGAGTGGGGGGAGGAATGAGCAGTTCTTC
CAWSGGRNEQFF
>TRBJ2-3|NA|NA|TRBV10-2
TGCGCCAGCAGTGAGGTGCCTTCGGCACAAACGCAGTATTTT
CASSEVPSAQTQYF
>TRBJ1-2|NA|NA|TRBV7-9
TGTGCCAGCAGCCACGGTGGGGAAGGCTACACCTTC
CASSHGGEGYTF
>TRBJ2-1|NA|NA|TRBV5-4
TGTGCCAGCAGCTTGGCCCCTAACAATGAGCAGTTCTTC
CASSLAPNNEQFF
>TRBJ2-7|NA|NA|TRBV30
TGTGCCTGGAGTGTACAGGGCAGGCCCCCTTACGAGCAGTACTTC
CAWSVQGRPPYEQYF
>TRBJ2-7|TRBD2|once|TRBV5-1
TGCGCCAGCAGCACGGGACTAGCGGCGGGCAGGGGGTCCTACGAGCAGTACTTC
CASSTGLAAGRGSYEQYF
>TRBJ2-7|NA|NA|TRBV18
TGTGCCAGCTCCCCGCTAGTTGGGGACGAGCAGTACTTC
CASSPLVGDEQYF
>TRBJ2-7|TRBD1|NA|TRBV7-2
TGTGCCAGCAGCCCCGGGACAGGTCGCTACGAGCAGTACTTC
CASSPGTGRYEQYF
>TRBJ2-3|NA|NA|TRBV4-1
TGCGCCAGCAGCCAAGACCGCCTGATTGGGAGCACAGATACGCAGTATTTT
CASSQDRLIGSTDTQYF
>TRBJ2-7|NA|NA|TRBV21-1
TGTGCCAGCAGCAAAGCGGCCGCGGGGGCCTACGAGCAGTACTTC
CASSKAAAGAYEQYF
>TRBJ2-7|NA|NA|TRBV5-1
TGCGCCAGCAGCCTGGACATCTCCTACGAGCAGTACTTC
CASSLDISYEQYF
>TRBJ1-2|NA|NA|TRBV14
TGTGCCAGCAGCCCCAACCTCGTCGGGCGCTATGGCTACACCTTC
CASSPNLVGRYGYTF
>TRBJ1-4|NA|NA|TRBV28
TGTGCCAGCAGTTCGGACATCCCCTTGAGGGAAAAACTGTTTTTT
CASSSDIPLREKLFF
>TRBJ1-2|TRBD1|NA|TRBV7-2
TGTGCCAGCAGCCCGGGACAGTTTGGCTACACCTTC
CASSPGQFGYTF
>TRBJ2-7|TRBD1|NA|TRBV30
TGTGCCTGGAGCACGGGACAGGGGTTAAACTACGAGCAGTACTTC
CAWSTGQGLNYEQYF
>TRBJ1-1|TRBD1|NA|TRBV7-3
TGTGCCAGCAGCTTAACCGGAACACCGGCGGGACAGGGTAACACTGAAGCTTTCTTT
CASSLTGTPAGQGNTEAFF
>TRBJ1-6|TRBD1|NA|TRBV27
TGTGCCAGCCGAGCACGGACAGGGAGTAATTCACCCCTCCACTTT
CASRARTGSNSPLHF
>TRBJ2-7|NA|NA|TRBV27
TGTGCCAGCAGTGAGGTAGCGACGAGCTACGAGCAGTACTTC
CASSEVATSYEQYF
>TRBJ1-1|TRBD1|NA|TRBV3-1/TRBV3-2
TGTGCCAGCAGCCCCCTGACAGGGGCTGGGGTGTACGCTTTCTTT
CASSPLTGAGVYAFF
>TRBJ1-6|TRBD1|NA|TRBV27
TGTGCCAGCAGTCCGGGACAGGGGACGCCCTATAATTCACCCCTCCACTTT
CASSPGQGTPYNSPLHF
>TRBJ1-5|NA|NA|TRBV28
TGTGCCAGCAGCTCATACAGGGACGGTAATCAGCCCCAGCATTTT
CASSSYRDGNQPQHF
>TRBJ2-5|NA|NA|TRBV12-3/TRBV12-4
TGTGCCAGCACCATGACCGGGGTGGAGACCCAGTACTTC
CASTMTGVETQYF
>TRBJ1-5|NA|NA|TRBV27
TGTGCCAGCAGTTTGAACGGCCCGACCTACCCCCAGCATTTT
CASSLNGPTYPQHF
>TRBJ1-6|NA|NA|TRBV2
TGTGCCAGCGGTCGAGATTCTCATTATTCACCCCTCCACTTT
CASGRDSHYSPLHF
>TRBJ1-1|TRBD1|NA|TRBV18
TGTGCCAGCTCACTAGTAGCAGGGGGCAAAGAAACGAACACTGAAGCTTTCTTT
CASSLVAGGKETNTEAFF
>TRBJ2-7|NA|NA|TRBV6-2/TRBV6-3
TGTGCCAGCAGCACAACGGTCTTGGCCTACGAGCAGTACTTC
CASSTTVLAYEQYF
>TRBJ2-3|NA|NA|TRBV5-1
TGCGCCAGCAGCTTGGCACCAGGAGGATCGGCAGATACGCAGTATTTT
CASSLAPGGSADTQYF
>TRBJ1-2|NA|NA|TRBV6-5
TGTGCCAGCAGCTCCAGACAGAGACACTCTGGCTACACCTTC
CASSSRQRHSGYTF